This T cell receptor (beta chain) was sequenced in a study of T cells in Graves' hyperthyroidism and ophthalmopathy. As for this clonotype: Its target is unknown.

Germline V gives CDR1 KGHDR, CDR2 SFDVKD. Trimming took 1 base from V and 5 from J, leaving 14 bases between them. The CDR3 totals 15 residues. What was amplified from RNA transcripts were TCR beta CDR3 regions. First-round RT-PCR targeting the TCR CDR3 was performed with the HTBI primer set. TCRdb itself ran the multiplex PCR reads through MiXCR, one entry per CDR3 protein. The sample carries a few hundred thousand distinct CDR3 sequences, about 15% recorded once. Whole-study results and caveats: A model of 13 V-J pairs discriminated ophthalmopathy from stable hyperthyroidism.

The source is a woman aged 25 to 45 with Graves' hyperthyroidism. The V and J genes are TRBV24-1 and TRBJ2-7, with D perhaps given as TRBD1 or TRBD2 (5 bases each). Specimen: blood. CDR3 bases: TGTGCCACCAGTGATTTTACTGGGGGAGTCAACGAGCAGTACTTC. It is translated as CATSDFTGGVNEQYF.